Described below is a single TCR beta chain sequence and its context. Under the authors' procedure: Using reference gene primer amplification, nucleated cell counts were estimated. Here immunoSEQ multiplex PCR was the method, and the copy in TCRdb shows in-frame clones only, minus some. V, J and clone size reflect that table, while D and trimming were determined from the DNA. The repertoire has 200,000 to 250,000 clones, about 87% of them found once; the top ten carry roughly 6%. This entry comes from a study of blood T cell repertoires in COVID-19. Overall study context: Italy, Spain and the United States were the sources of the convalescent and acute COVID-19 samples.

Seattle's enrolled individuals joined amid active infection and were then monitored longitudinally. The CDR3 runs 13 residues. Germline V gives CDR1 GTSNPN, CDR2 SVGIG (reference sequence). The V end lost 4 bases, the J end lost 2 bases, and 8 bases lay between the germline ends. This sequence was found in a woman between 25 and 40 years old with COVID-19, enrolled during active disease. The chain has TRBV30 and TRBJ1-4; D might be TRBD1 (5 bases). Sequencing used peripheral blood. The CDR3 sequence: CAWNQGTNEKLFF. The DNA for the CDR3 is TGTGCCTGGAATCAGGGTACTAATGAAAAACTGTTTTTT.